This T cell receptor beta chain is drawn from a study of shared clonotypes between healthy human individuals. Study-wide background: The donor pool was made up of a couple of women and three men aged 18 to 49.

Several immunoSEQ plates held equal portions of the genomic DNA taken from each subset. Roughly 200 ng DNA, tens of thousands of T cell genomes, went into each sorted-subset replicate PCR. Clones were sequenced by immunoSEQ multiplex PCR, and TCRdb holds only the in-frame ones, with some missing. The table has 1,400,000 or so clones, roughly 98.5% seen once. The investigators split CD4+ cells into a CD45RA+ naive subset and a CD45RA-negative memory subset. This CDR3 spans 14 amino acids. Germline V gene sequence: CDR1 MNHEY, CDR2 SMNVEV (reference sequence). Trimming cost V 6 bases and J 4 bases; bases outside gene matches: 5.

The chain is built from TRBV27 and TRBJ2-2, with 7 positions matching TRBD2. This clonotype originated in a man younger than 40 in good health. The sample taken for sequencing was naive CD4+ T cells sorted from blood. Documented subset: CD45RA+ positively selected. The CDR3 is CASSPTSITGELFF. The DNA of the CDR3 is TGTGCCAGCAGCCCGACTAGCATCACCGGGGAGCTGTTTTTT.